The 19 T cell receptor beta chains listed next were all sequenced from one sample in a study of persistence of HIV-infected CD4 T cells. This was the immunoSEQ version 4 assay in survey mode. Sequencing was performed with immunoSEQ multiplex PCR; in TCRdb, only in-frame clones are kept and a portion is missing. This sample carries roughly 34,000 clones, roughly 80% of them seen once, and the ten largest clones take about 6.8%. The stimulus was lysate of CMV-infected fibroblasts, about 10 ug/mL. Sorted nonresponding memory CD4+ T cells were CD40L-negative, CD69-negative, CD45RO-high. These receptors are not linked to any known antigen. Sequenced material: CD4+ T cells sorted from PBMCs after approximately 19-hour stimulation, taken from a patient who received antiretroviral therapy. All receptors come from an adult woman with HIV who was CMV-seropositive.

This chain links TRBV9 with TRBJ2-5; D perhaps matches TRBD1 (6 bases). V dropped 9 bases and J dropped 5 bases, with 17 bases sitting between them. The CDR3 covers 13 residues. Germline CDR1 and CDR2: SGDLS and YYNGEE. In DNA, the CDR3 is TGTGCCACCTCGAGAACAGGGCGGGAGACCCAGTACTTC. Translated: CATSRTGRETQYF.

The chain carries TRBV13 and TRBJ1-2; the D gene is possibly TRBD1 (5 bases). The germline V and J ends were trimmed by 5 bases and 6 bases, with 16 bases remaining between them. This CDR3 spans 14 amino acids. The germline V gene encodes CDR1 PRHDT and CDR2 FYEKMQ (reference sequence). The CDR3 DNA is TGTGCCAGCAGCCTCGGGAGGGGATTCGATGGCTACACCTTC. Translated: CASSLGRGFDGYTF. The variable domain in full, with the rest retrieved from reference TRBV13 and TRBJ1-2, is AAGVIQSPRHLIKEKRETATLKCYPIPRHDTVYWYQQGPGQDPQFLISFYEKMQSDKGSIPDRFSAQQFSDYHSELNMSSLELGDSALYFCASSLGRGFDGYTFGSGTRLTVV.

This chain uses TRBV12-1 with TRBJ2-7; TRBD1, the table's D call, lacks a check against the DNA. TRBV12-1 is a documented pseudogene. The CDR3 spans 15 residues. In nucleotides, the CDR3 is TGTGCCAGCAGCTTTGCTGCCAGGCGCTCCTACGAGCAGTACTTC. It is translated as CASSFAARRSYEQYF.

J is TRBJ1-1 and V is TRBV25-1; 7 positions agree with TRBD1. Looked up from germline, CDR1 is MGHDK and CDR2 is SYGVNS. This CDR3 has 12 residues. Trimming took 6 bases from V and 8 from J; bases not matched to a gene: 6. Here the CDR3 reads CASSLMDREAFF. The CDR3 DNA follows: TGTGCCAGCAGCCTTATGGACAGGGAAGCTTTCTTT.

This chain links TRBV4-3 with TRBJ1-6; D is unclear. Per germline, CDR1 LGHNA and CDR2 YSLEER. V dropped 0 bases and J dropped 0 bases, with 9 bases sitting between them. The CDR3 consists of 17 residues. In DNA, the CDR3 is TGCGCCAGCAGCCAAGATACGAAGAGCTCCTATAATTCACCCCTCCACTTT. It codes for CASSQDTKSSYNSPLHF.

This clone has a handful of counts. The CDR3 region has the DNA TGTGCCAGCTCACCAATACGGACAGGGGGTGATGGTGGCTACACCTTC. This sequence encodes CASSPIRTGGDGGYTF. The chain employs TRBV18 and TRBJ1-2; 10 nucleotides match TRBD1. This CDR3 comprises 16 residues. V lost 2 bases, J lost 7 bases, and 10 bases stayed unmatched. Germline-derived CDR1 and CDR2 are KGHSH and LQKENI.

This clone was detected only once. The rearrangement uses TRBV10-2 and TRBJ2-7; 7 nucleotides align to TRBD1. Germline V gene sequence: CDR1 WSHSY, CDR2 SAAADI. V lost 3 bases to trimming and J lost 6 bases; unmatched junction nucleotides: 11. The CDR3 is made up of 15 amino acids. CDR3 loop: CASSDTGTVPSEQYF. CDR3 nucleotides: TGCGCCAGCAGTGATACCGGGACAGTCCCGAGCGAGCAGTACTTC.

The chain combines TRBV20-1 with TRBJ2-5; no clear D. This CDR3 region has 13 residues. V gave up 3 bases and J gave up 3 bases, with 11 bases separating them. Germline loops: CDR1 DFQATT, CDR2 SNEGSKA (reference sequence). The CDR3 region is CSASVPPKETQYF. CDR3 nucleotide sequence: TGCAGTGCTAGTGTCCCTCCAAAAGAGACCCAGTACTTC.

The genes are TRBV2 and TRBJ2-5; 8 bases agree with TRBD1. Losses at the gene ends were 4 bases for V and 1 base for J; bases not matched to a gene: 8. The CDR3 spans 16 residues. Germline V gene data show CDR1 as SNHLY and CDR2 as FYNNEI. The CDR3 sequence is CASSATGVGGQETQYF. As DNA, the CDR3 is TGTGCCAGCAGTGCGACAGGGGTAGGAGGCCAAGAGACCCAGTACTTC.

The chain uses TRBV18 and TRBJ2-4, with 10 bases fitting TRBD1. Germline CDR1 KGHSH, CDR2 LQKENI. The CDR3 consists of 14 residues. Trimming removed 4 bases from V and 4 bases from J; junction bases left unmatched: 1. CDR3 sequence: CASSRTGGKNIQYF. DNA for the CDR3: TGTGCCAGCTCACGGACAGGGGGTAAAAACATTCAGTACTTC.

The chain carries TRBV3-1 (or the pseudogene TRBV3-2) and TRBJ2-5; D perhaps matches TRBD2 (6 bases). V was pared by 3 bases and J by 2 bases, with 10 bases between. From germline, CDR1 is LGHDT and CDR2 YNNKEL (reference sequence). This CDR3 has 14 amino acids. CDR3 DNA sequence: TGTGCCAGCAGCCAGGGACTGGCGCAAGAGACCCAGTACTTC. As protein: CASSQGLAQETQYF.

The chain uses TRBV24-1 and TRBJ2-1, with TRBD2 as a possible D gene (5 bases). The CDR3 loop spans 13 amino acids. V was pared by 9 bases and J by 11 bases, with 19 bases between. From germline, CDR1 is KGHDR and CDR2 SFDVKD. CDR3 in DNA: TGTGCCACCGACACCTGGAAAGGAGGTCAGCAGTTCTTC. Translation: CATDTWKGGQQFF.

The chain couples TRBV6-5 to TRBJ1-3; D may be TRBD1 (6 bases). The germline V and J ends were trimmed by 8 bases and 2 bases, with 16 bases remaining between them. The CDR3 has 15 residues. Germline-derived CDR1 and CDR2 are MNHEY and SVGAGI. CDR3 nucleotides: TGTGCCAGCGGGGTAACAACAGGGACTGGAAACACCATATATTTT. Translated: CASGVTTGTGNTIYF.

This clone has more than one count but fewer than ten. This chain links TRBV6-5 with TRBJ1-1; maybe TRBD1 (6 bases). From germline, CDR1 is MNHEY and CDR2 SVGAGI. Trimming cost V 6 bases and J 6 bases, with 14 bases left between them. The CDR3 runs to 13 residues. CDR3 sequence: CASSLIQGSEAFF. The CDR3, as DNA: TGTGCCAGCAGCCTCATACAGGGATCTGAAGCTTTCTTT.

The chain is built from TRBV5-1 and TRBJ1-1, with D possibly matching TRBD1 (6 bases). V gave up 4 bases and J gave up 1 base, with 11 bases separating them. This CDR3 is 14 amino acids long. Germline V lookup: CDR1 SGHRS, CDR2 YFSETQ. CDR3 DNA: TGCGCCAGCAGCCAATTGACAGGGAACACTGAAGCTTTCTTT. The encoded protein is CASSQLTGNTEAFF.

The V call is TRBV7-3, the J call TRBJ1-2; D remains unclear. The ends were cut back, 2 bases at V and 5 bases at J, with 9 bases in the middle. CDR1 SGHTA and CDR2 FQGTGA come from the germline V gene. This CDR3 is built from 13 residues. The CDR3 coding sequence is TGTGCCAGCAGCTTAGATACGGGGTATGGCTACACCTTC. Translated: CASSLDTGYGYTF.

The rearrangement links TRBV5-1 to TRBJ2-3; 7 bases align to TRBD1. CDR1 is SGHRS and CDR2 is YFSETQ in the germline V gene. The CDR3 covers 14 residues. The ends lost 6 bases at V and 6 bases at J; junction bases unmatched: 10. CDR3 bases: TGCGCCAGCACACCCAGCCTACAGGGGGATACGCAGTATTTT. Its protein product is CASTPSLQGDTQYF.

J is TRBJ1-2 and V is TRBV5-4; D is uncertain. Germline-derived CDR1 and CDR2 are SGHNT and YYREEE (reference sequence). V was clipped by 0 bases and J by 4 bases, with 16 bases between them. The CDR3 loop spans 16 amino acids. The DNA of the CDR3 is TGTGCCAGCAGCTTGGAGGTTGGCAGGCAAGGCTATGGCTACACCTTC. Encoded protein: CASSLEVGRQGYGYTF.

The genes are TRBV13 and TRBJ1-2; 12 bases align to TRBD1. V was pared by 0 bases and J by 8 bases, with 10 bases of the junction left unmatched. CDR1 and CDR2 (germline): PRHDT, FYEKMQ (reference sequence). This CDR3 has 17 amino acids. CDR3 sequence reads: CASSLGLGTGGLYGYTF. DNA of the CDR3: TGTGCCAGCAGCTTAGGCCTCGGGACAGGGGGCCTCTACGGCTACACCTTC. Full variable domain (missing parts from reference TRBV13 and TRBJ1-2): AAGVIQSPRHLIKEKRETATLKCYPIPRHDTVYWYQQGPGQDPQFLISFYEKMQSDKGSIPDRFSAQQFSDYHSELNMSSLELGDSALYFCASSLGLGTGGLYGYTFGSGTRLTVV.